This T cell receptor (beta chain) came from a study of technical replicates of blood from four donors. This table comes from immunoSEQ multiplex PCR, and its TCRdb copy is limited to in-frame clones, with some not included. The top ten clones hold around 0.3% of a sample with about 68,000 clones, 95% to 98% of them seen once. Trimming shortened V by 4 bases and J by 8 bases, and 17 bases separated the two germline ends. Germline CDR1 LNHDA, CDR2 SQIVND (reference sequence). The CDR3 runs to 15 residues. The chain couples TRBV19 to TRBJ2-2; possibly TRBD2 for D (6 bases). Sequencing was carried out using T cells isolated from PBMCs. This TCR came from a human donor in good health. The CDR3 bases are TGTGCCAGTAGTAGACTAGACCCGGGAGTAGGGGAGCTGTTTTTT. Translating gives CASSRLDPGVGELFF.